Below are 23 T cell receptor beta chains sequenced from a single sample in a study of response to subunit inactivated influenza vaccine. TCRdb used MiXCR to reprocess the RT-PCR reads, holding one entry per CDR3 protein. The sample holds fewer than 700,000 distinct CDR3 sequences, 10% to 15% seen once. Here the sequenced sample was PBMCs from blood, taken more than 35 days after vaccination. Receptor source: a man between 45 and 60 years old who received an inactivated influenza vaccine.

Many counts were recorded for this clonotype. The gene calls are TRBV6-5 and TRBJ1-2; tentatively, D is TRBD1 (6 bases). The CDR3 runs to 14 residues. The germline V gene has CDR1 MNHEY and CDR2 SVGAGI. V was clipped by 4 bases and J by 3 bases, with 12 bases between them. DNA for the CDR3: TGTGCCAGCAGTTCAACGACAGGAGACTATGGCTACACCTTC. Translating it yields CASSSTTGDYGYTF.

The chain couples TRBV5-1 to TRBJ2-2; TRBD2 agrees at 9 bases. The CDR3 sequence is 16 residues long. CDR1 is SGHRS and CDR2 is YFSETQ in the germline V gene. Germline trimming cut 2 bases from V and 4 bases from J; bases unmatched to any gene: 6. The CDR3 bases are TGCGCCAGCAGCTTATTGACTAGCGGATCCACCGGGGAGCTGTTTTTT. This codes for CASSLLTSGSTGELFF.

At least ten counts were recorded for this clonotype. CDR3 DNA: TGTGCCAGCAGTCCAAATAGGGGCAGGGGGCCCCCCTACGAGCAGTACTTC. Its protein is CASSPNRGRGPPYEQYF. The J gene is TRBJ2-7, the V gene TRBV11-2; 8 nucleotides agree with TRBD1. With 6 bases clipped from V and 2 bases from J, the junction kept 15 bases outside the gene matches. The CDR3 loop spans 17 amino acids. The germline CDR1 and CDR2 sequences are SGHAT and FQNNGV.

The V gene is TRBV2, the J gene TRBJ2-5; D assignment may be TRBD1 or TRBD2 (5 bases each). The CDR3 is made up of 14 amino acids. The V end lost 6 bases, the J end lost 5 bases, and 16 bases lay between the germline ends. Germline CDR1 is SNHLY and CDR2 is FYNNEI. CDR3 sequence reads: CASRSGGGVETQYF. CDR3 DNA sequence: TGTGCCAGCAGGAGTGGTGGGGGAGTGGAGACCCAGTACTTC.

The sample holds many counts of this clonotype. This chain links TRBV5-1 with TRBJ1-6, with TRBD1 matching over 9 bases. The CDR3 loop spans 15 amino acids. Germline V gives CDR1 SGHRS, CDR2 YFSETQ. V lost 2 bases and J lost 5; bases outside the gene matches: 2. This CDR3 is CASSFRDRDNSPLHF. CDR3 sequence (DNA): TGCGCCAGCAGCTTCCGGGACAGGGATAATTCACCCCTCCACTTT.

Many counts were recorded for this clonotype. This sequence joins TRBV4-3 and TRBJ1-6, with no clear D. Germline-derived CDR1 and CDR2 are LGHNA and YSLEER. This CDR3 is built from 13 residues. Trimming took off 0 bases at V and 10 bases at J, with 7 bases between the two ends. The CDR3 nucleotides are TGCGCCAGCAGCCAAGATCGGGGATCACCCCTCCACTTT. Its translation: CASSQDRGSPLHF.

This clonotype showed up just a few times. The V call is TRBV24-1, the J call TRBJ2-5, with 10 nucleotides matching TRBD2. CDR1 and CDR2 (germline): KGHDR, SFDVKD. Trimming at V came to 3 bases and at J to 4 bases, leaving 4 bases not matched to a gene. This CDR3 comprises 15 residues. Here the CDR3 reads CATSDTSGTRETQYF. As DNA, the CDR3 is TGTGCCACCAGTGATACTAGCGGGACACGAGAGACCCAGTACTTC.

The chain joins TRBV2 to TRBJ2-5, with D unclear. CDR1 and CDR2 from the germline V gene are SNHLY and FYNNEI. V dropped 1 base and J dropped 5 bases, with 5 bases sitting between them. The CDR3 is 12 residues long. The CDR3 DNA reads TGTGCCAGCAGTGAAGGAGTGGAGACCCAGTACTTC. Translation: CASSEGVETQYF.

This chain joins TRBV20-1 and TRBJ1-2; 9 bases align to TRBD1. The CDR3 totals 14 residues. The germline CDR1 and CDR2 sequences are DFQATT and SNEGSKA (reference sequence). The J segment lost 2 bases and the V segment lost 5 bases, leaving 6 bases of the junction unmatched. The CDR3 reads CSASPGQGNYGYTF. In DNA, the CDR3 is TGCAGTGCTTCCCCGGGACAGGGAAACTATGGCTACACCTTC.

This clonotype was counted ten times or more. The CDR3 DNA sequence: TGTGCCAGCAGTACCGGCCTCACAGATACGCAGTATTTT. Protein sequence: CASSTGLTDTQYF. This sequence joins TRBV6-2 or TRBV6-3 and TRBJ2-3; no definite D call. Trimming took off 5 bases at V and 2 bases at J, with 8 bases between the two ends. CDR1 is MNHEY, CDR2 SVGEGT, per germline. The CDR3 contains 13 residues.

The chain is built from TRBV7-8 and TRBJ1-2; TRBD1 matches at 9 bases. J was trimmed by 0 bases and V by 5 bases; bases with no gene match: 7. In germline, CDR1 is SGHVS, CDR2 FQNEAQ. The CDR3 totals 16 residues. CDR3 nucleotides: TGTGCCAGCAGCCTCACAGGGGGCGGCTCTAACTATGGCTACACCTTC. This encodes CASSLTGGGSNYGYTF. The variable domain in full, with the rest retrieved from reference TRBV7-8 and TRBJ1-2, is GAGVSQSPRYKVAKRGQDVALRCDPISGHVSLFWYQQALGQGPEFLTYFQNEAQLDKSGLPSDRFFAERPEGSVSTLKIQRTQQEDSAVYLCASSLTGGGSNYGYTFGSGTRLTVV.

This clonotype was found a few times. J is TRBJ2-4 and V is TRBV6-5, with TRBD2 identical over 11 bases. V was clipped by 2 bases and J by 3 bases; unmatched bases: 6. The CDR3 contains 17 residues. The V gene's germline CDR1 is MNHEY and CDR2 SVGAGI. The CDR3 reads CASSYTSGGSGKNIQYF. CDR3 coding DNA: TGTGCCAGCAGTTACACTAGCGGGGGTTCAGGCAAAAACATTCAGTACTTC.

This clonotype showed up just a few times. V gene TRBV20-1 combines with J gene TRBJ2-5; maybe TRBD1 (6 bases). The CDR3 has 14 residues. V was pared by 0 bases and J by 4 bases, with 12 bases between. Germline-derived CDR1 and CDR2 are DFQATT and SNEGSKA (reference sequence). The CDR3 nucleotides read TGCAGTGCTAGAGATCTGGGACAAGCAGAGACCCAGTACTTC. Translating gives CSARDLGQAETQYF.

The J gene is TRBJ1-4, the V gene TRBV10-3, with D possibly TRBD1 on 5 matching bases. The CDR3 is 11 amino acids. CDR1 and CDR2 from the germline V gene are ENHRY and SYGVKD. The V end lost 10 bases, the J end lost 8 bases, and 11 bases lay between the germline ends. The CDR3 DNA follows: TGTGCCACCATGGAGGGGGAAAAACTGTTTTTT. Protein sequence: CATMEGEKLFF.

The gene calls are TRBV5-6 and TRBJ2-1, with D perhaps TRBD2 (6 bases). The V and J ends lost 4 bases and 5 bases respectively, with 16 bases between them. The length of the CDR3 is 15 residues. Germline CDR1 is SGHDT and CDR2 is YYEEEE. CDR3 sequence reads: CASSPSGTLNNEQFF. The CDR3 DNA is TGTGCCAGCAGCCCATCCGGGACTTTAAACAATGAGCAGTTCTTC.

This clonotype turned up a few times. The chain uses TRBV7-2 and TRBJ2-1, with TRBD2 as a possible D gene (5 bases). V lost 5 bases and J 12 bases, leaving 14 bases between the germline ends. This CDR3 is 12 amino acids long. Germline CDR1 is SGHTA and CDR2 is FQGNSA. The chain's CDR3 is CASSPPRRWQFF. The CDR3 DNA sequence: TGTGCCAGCAGCCCCCCCCGGAGGTGGCAGTTCTTC.

J is TRBJ2-1 and V is TRBV3-1, with D unclear. The CDR3 is 16 residues long. CDR1 and CDR2 from the germline V gene are LGHDT and YNNKEL (reference sequence). V was clipped by 0 bases and J by 3 bases, with 12 bases between them. The CDR3 sequence is CASSQDVLSLYNEQFF. The CDR3 DNA reads as TGTGCCAGCAGCCAAGATGTCTTGTCCCTCTACAATGAGCAGTTCTTC.

This sequence joins TRBV5-1 and TRBJ1-1; a possible D gene is TRBD1 (5 bases). CDR1 SGHRS and CDR2 YFSETQ come from the germline V gene. This CDR3 has 15 amino acids. The ends were cut back, 2 bases at V and 8 bases at J, with 19 bases in the middle. The CDR3 nucleotides are TGCGCCAGCAGCTTTTGGTCCCAGGGAGGTGCGGAAGCTTTCTTT. It is translated as CASSFWSQGGAEAFF.

Turning to this clonotype: At one end the junction does not follow the germline gene, possibly because of a read error. The chain is built from TRBV20-1 and TRBJ2-2; the match to TRBD2 covers 9 bases. The germline CDR1 and CDR2 sequences are DFQATT and SNEGSKA (reference sequence). The CDR3 spans 17 residues. CDR3 in amino acids: CCAEKSSGDKDVGELFF. CDR3 sequence (DNA): TGCTGTGCTGAGAAGTCTAGCGGGGATAAGGATGTCGGGGAGCTGTTTTTT.

The chain employs TRBV11-2 and TRBJ2-7; 7 nucleotides align to TRBD2. The germline V gene has CDR1 SGHAT and CDR2 FQNNGV. The CDR3 covers 15 residues. V lost 1 base, J lost 3 bases, and 6 bases stayed unmatched. In DNA form, the CDR3 reads TGTGCCAGCAGCTTAGTTCGAGCGGGGTTCTACGAGCAGTACTTC. Residues: CASSLVRAGFYEQYF.

This chain connects TRBV12-3 or TRBV12-4 to TRBJ1-5, with a tentative D call TRBD1 (5 bases). The CDR3 is 15 amino acids. Trimming took 7 bases from V and 4 from J, leaving 17 bases between them. The CDR3 sequence: CASKLRGMGNQPQHF. The DNA for the CDR3 is TGTGCCAGCAAACTTCGGGGGATGGGGAATCAGCCCCAGCATTTT.

The V call is TRBV3-1, the J call TRBJ1-1; possible D gene TRBD1, 5 bases. This CDR3 contains 14 residues. Trimming took 1 base from V and 4 from J, leaving 10 bases between them. Germline lookup yields CDR1 LGHDT and CDR2 YNNKEL (reference sequence). CDR3 in DNA: TGTGCCAGCAGCCAAGCAGGGCGGGGCACTGAAGCTTTCTTT. Translation: CASSQAGRGTEAFF.

This clonotype was seen a handful of times. The chain employs TRBV29-1 and TRBJ1-1, with a weak D call TRBD1 (5 bases). Germline V gene lookup returns CDR1 SQVTM and CDR2 ANQGSEA. V lost 4 bases to trimming and J lost 5 bases, with 14 bases between them. The CDR3 consists of 13 residues. CDR3 region: CSVGGQGRTEAFF. CDR3 in DNA: TGCAGCGTTGGTGGGCAGGGTCGGACTGAAGCTTTCTTT.